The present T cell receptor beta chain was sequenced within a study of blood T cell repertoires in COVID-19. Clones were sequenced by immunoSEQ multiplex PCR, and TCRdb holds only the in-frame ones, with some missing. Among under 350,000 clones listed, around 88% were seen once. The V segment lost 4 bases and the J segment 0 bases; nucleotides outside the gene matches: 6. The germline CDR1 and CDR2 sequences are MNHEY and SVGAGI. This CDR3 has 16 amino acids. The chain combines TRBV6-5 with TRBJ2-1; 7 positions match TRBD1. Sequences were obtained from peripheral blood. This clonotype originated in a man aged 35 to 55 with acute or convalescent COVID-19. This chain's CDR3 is CASSSRGQSSYNEQFF. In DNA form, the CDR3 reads TGTGCCAGCAGTTCAAGGGGACAGAGCTCCTACAATGAGCAGTTCTTC.